One T cell receptor (beta chain) is described in this entry. This sample stems from a study of blood T cell repertoires in COVID-19. The overall study: Sites in the United States, Italy and Spain provided acute and convalescent COVID-19 samples.

As originally analysed: Amplification with reference gene primers provided the estimates of nucleated cell counts. Only in-frame clones appear in the TCRdb table, and some are missing; sequencing was by immunoSEQ multiplex PCR. For V, J and clone size, that table is used; D and trimming come from the DNA. The data contain around 360,000 clones, less than 90% of them seen just once; the ten biggest clones take up 3%. From germline, CDR1 is LGHDT and CDR2 YNNKEL (reference sequence). The CDR3 sequence is 17 residues long. Trimming removed 1 base from V and 8 bases from J, with 18 bases in between. Participants spanned ages roughly 18 to 95 years and resided in 20 to 30 US areas. Participants were placed into cohorts based on the clinical history they reported.

V gene TRBV3-1 (or the pseudogene TRBV3-2) combines with J gene TRBJ1-6, with D hard to call. The sequence came from a young woman who had recovered from COVID-19. The sequenced material came from PBMCs or T cells enriched from blood (not recorded which). CDR3 sequence (DNA): TGTGCCAGCAGCCAAGGAGTTAGTGGGCAGCTATATTCACCCCTCCACTTT. Amino acid sequence: CASSQGVSGQLYSPLHF.